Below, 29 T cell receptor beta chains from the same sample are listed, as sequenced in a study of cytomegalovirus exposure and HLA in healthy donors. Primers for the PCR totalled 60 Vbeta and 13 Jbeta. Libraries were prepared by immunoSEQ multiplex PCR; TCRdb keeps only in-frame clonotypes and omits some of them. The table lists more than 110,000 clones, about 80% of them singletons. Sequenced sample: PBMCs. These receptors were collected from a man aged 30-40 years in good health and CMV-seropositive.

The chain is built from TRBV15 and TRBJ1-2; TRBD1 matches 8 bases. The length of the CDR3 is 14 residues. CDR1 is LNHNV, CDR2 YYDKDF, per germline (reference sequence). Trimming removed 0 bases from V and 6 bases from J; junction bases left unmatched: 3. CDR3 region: CATSRDRGPDGYTF. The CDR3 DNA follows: TGTGCCACCAGCAGAGACAGGGGGCCGGATGGCTACACCTTC.

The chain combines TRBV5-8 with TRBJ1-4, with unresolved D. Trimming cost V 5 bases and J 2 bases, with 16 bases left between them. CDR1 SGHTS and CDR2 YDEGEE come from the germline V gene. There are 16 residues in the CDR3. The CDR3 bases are TGTGCCAGCAGTCTGGCCACTAGATCGACTAATGAAAAACTGTTTTTT. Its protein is CASSLATRSTNEKLFF. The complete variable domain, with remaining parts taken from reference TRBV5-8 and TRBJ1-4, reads EAGVTQSPTHLIKTRGQQATLRCSPISGHTSVYWYQQALGLGLQFLLWYDEGEERNRGNFPPRFSGRQFPNYSSELNVNALELEDSALYLCASSLATRSTNEKLFFGSGTQLSVL.

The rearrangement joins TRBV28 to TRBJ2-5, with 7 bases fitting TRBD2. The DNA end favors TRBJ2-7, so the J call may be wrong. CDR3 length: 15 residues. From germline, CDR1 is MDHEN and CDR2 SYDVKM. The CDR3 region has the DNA TGTGCCAGCAGCGGCGCGGGGGATCCCTCCTACGAGCAGTACTTC. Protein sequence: CASSGAGDPSYEQYF.

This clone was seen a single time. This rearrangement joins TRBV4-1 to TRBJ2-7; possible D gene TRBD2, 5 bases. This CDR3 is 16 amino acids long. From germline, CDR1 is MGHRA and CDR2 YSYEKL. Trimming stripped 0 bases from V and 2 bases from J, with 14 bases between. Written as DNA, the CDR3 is TGCGCCAGCAGCCAAGAGAGAGGAGGCCCACCCTACGAGCAGTACTTC. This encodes CASSQERGGPPYEQYF.

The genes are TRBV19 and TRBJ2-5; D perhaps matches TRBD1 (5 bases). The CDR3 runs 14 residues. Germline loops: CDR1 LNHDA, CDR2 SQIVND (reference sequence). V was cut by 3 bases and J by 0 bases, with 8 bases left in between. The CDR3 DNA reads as TGTGCCAGTAGTATTCCAGGGAACCAAGAGACCCAGTACTTC. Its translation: CASSIPGNQETQYF. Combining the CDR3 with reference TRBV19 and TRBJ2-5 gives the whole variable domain DGGITQSPKYLFRKEGQNVTLSCEQNLNHDAMYWYRQDPGQGLRLIYYSQIVNDFQKGDIAEGYSVSREKKESFPLTVTSAQKNPTAFYLCASSIPGNQETQYFGPGTRLLVL.

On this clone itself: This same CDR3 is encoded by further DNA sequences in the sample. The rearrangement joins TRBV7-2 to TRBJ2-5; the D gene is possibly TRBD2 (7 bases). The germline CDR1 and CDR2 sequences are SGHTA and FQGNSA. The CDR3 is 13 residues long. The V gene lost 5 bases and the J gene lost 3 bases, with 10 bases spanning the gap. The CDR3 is CASSRGGEETQYF. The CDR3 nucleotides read TGTGCCAGCAGCCGAGGGGGGGAAGAGACCCAGTACTTC.

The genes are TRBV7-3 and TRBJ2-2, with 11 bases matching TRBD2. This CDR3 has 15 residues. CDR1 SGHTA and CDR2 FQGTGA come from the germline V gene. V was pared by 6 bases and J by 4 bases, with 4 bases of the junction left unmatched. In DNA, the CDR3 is TGTGCCAGCAGTAATAGCGGGGGGGGCACCGGGGAGCTGTTTTTT. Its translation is CASSNSGGGTGELFF.

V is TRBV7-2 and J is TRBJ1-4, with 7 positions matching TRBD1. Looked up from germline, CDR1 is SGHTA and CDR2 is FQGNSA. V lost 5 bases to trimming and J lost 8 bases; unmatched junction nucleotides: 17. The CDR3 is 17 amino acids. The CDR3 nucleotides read TGTGCCAGCAGCCCAGGGAGGCGCGGGACAGCACAAGAAAAACTGTTTTTT. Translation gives CASSPGRRGTAQEKLFF. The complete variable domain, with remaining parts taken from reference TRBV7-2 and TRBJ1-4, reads GAGVSQSPSNKVTEKGKDVELRCDPISGHTALYWYRQSLGQGLEFLIYFQGNSAPDKSGLPSDRFSAERTGGSVSTLTIQRTQQEDSAVYLCASSPGRRGTAQEKLFFGSGTQLSVL.

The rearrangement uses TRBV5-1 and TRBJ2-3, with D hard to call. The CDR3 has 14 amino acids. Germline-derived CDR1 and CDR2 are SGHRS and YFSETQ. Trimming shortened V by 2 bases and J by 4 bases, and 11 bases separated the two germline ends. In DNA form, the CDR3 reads TGCGCCAGCAGCTTTGAGCCGCACGCAGATACGCAGTATTTT. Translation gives CASSFEPHADTQYF. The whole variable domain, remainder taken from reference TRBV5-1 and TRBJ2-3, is KAGVTQTPRYLIKTRGQQVTLSCSPISGHRSVSWYQQTPGQGLQFLFEYFSETQRNKGNFPGRFSGRQFSNSRSEMNVSTLELGDSALYLCASSFEPHADTQYFGPGTRLTVL.

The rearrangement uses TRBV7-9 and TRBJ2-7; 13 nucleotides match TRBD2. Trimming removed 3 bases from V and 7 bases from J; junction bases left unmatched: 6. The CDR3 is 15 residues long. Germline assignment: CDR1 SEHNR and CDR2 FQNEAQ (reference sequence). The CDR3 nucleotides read TGTGCCAGCAGCTTCGAACTAGCGGGGGGGAAAGAGCAGTACTTC. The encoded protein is CASSFELAGGKEQYF.

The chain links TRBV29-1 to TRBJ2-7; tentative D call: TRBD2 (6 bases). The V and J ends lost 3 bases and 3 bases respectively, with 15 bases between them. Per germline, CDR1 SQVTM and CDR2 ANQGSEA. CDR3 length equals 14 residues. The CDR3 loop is CSVDTGGGLYEQYF. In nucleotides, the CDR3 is TGCAGCGTTGACACAGGCGGAGGGCTCTACGAGCAGTACTTC.

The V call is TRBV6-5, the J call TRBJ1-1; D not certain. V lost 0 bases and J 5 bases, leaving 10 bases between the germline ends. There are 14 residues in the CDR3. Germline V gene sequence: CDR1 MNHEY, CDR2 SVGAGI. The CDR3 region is CASSYSVGGTEAFF. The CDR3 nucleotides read TGTGCCAGCAGTTACTCGGTTGGAGGAACTGAAGCTTTCTTT.

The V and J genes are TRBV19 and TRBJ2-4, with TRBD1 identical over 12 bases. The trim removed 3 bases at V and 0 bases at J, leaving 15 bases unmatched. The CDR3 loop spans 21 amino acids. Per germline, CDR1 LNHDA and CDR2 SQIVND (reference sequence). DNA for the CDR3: TGTGCCAGTAGTATGCGAACCGGGACAGGGGGCGCGGGTCTAGCCAAAAACATTCAGTACTTC. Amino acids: CASSMRTGTGGAGLAKNIQYF.

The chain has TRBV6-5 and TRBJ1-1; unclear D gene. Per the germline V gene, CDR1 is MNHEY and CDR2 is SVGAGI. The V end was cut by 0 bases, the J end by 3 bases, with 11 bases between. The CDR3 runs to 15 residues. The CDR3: CASSYSELTDTEAFF. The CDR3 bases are TGTGCCAGCAGTTACTCGGAGTTAACGGACACTGAAGCTTTCTTT.

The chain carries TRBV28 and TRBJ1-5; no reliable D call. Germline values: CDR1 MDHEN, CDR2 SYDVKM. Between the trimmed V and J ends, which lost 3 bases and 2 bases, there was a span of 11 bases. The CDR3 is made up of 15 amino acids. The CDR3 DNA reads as TGTGCCAGCAGTTTGGCGGCAGAGGGCAATCAGCCCCAGCATTTT. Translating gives CASSLAAEGNQPQHF.

The chain's CDR3 is CASSSGGETGGEKLFF. CDR3 DNA sequence: TGTGCCAGCAGTTCGGGGGGTGAGACAGGGGGGGAAAAACTGTTTTTT. The chain uses TRBV28 and TRBJ1-4, with TRBD1 identical over 9 bases. The CDR3 extends over 16 amino acids. The ends lost 4 bases at V and 8 bases at J; junction bases unmatched: 11. CDR1 and CDR2 from the germline V gene are MDHEN and SYDVKM. The whole variable domain, remainder taken from reference TRBV28 and TRBJ1-4, is DVKVTQSSRYLVKRTGEKVFLECVQDMDHENMFWYRQDPGLGLRLIYFSYDVKMKEKGDIPEGYSVSREKKERFSLILESASTNQTSMYLCASSSGGETGGEKLFFGSGTQLSVL.

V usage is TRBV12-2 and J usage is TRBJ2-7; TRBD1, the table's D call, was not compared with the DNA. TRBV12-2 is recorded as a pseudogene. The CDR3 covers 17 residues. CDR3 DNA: TGTGCAAGTCGCTTGGATTCCTTACAGGGGAAAACCTACGAGCAGTACTTC. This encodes CASRLDSLQGKTYEQYF.

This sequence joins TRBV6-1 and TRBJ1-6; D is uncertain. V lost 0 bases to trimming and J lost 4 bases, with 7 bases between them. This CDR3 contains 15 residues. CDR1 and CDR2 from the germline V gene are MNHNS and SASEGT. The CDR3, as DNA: TGTGCCAGCAGTGAAGCCCCAGGTTATAATTCACCCCTCCACTTT. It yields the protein CASSEAPGYNSPLHF.

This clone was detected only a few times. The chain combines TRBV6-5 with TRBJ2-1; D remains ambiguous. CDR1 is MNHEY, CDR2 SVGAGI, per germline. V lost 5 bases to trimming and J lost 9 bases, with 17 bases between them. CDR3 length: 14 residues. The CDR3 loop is CASSKSVPPGEQFF. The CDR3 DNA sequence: TGTGCCAGCAGTAAATCGGTCCCTCCTGGTGAGCAGTTCTTC.

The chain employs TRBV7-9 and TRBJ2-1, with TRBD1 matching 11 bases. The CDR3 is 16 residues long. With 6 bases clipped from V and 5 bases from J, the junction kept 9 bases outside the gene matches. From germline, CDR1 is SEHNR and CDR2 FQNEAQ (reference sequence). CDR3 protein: CASRRGTGGIDNEQFF. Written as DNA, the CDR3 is TGTGCCAGCAGGAGAGGGACAGGGGGTATTGACAATGAGCAGTTCTTC. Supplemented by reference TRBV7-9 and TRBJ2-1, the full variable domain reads DTGVSQNPRHKITKRGQNVTFRCDPISEHNRLYWYRQTLGQGPEFLTYFQNEAQLEKSRLLSDRFSAERPKGSFSTLEIQRTEQGDSAMYLCASRRGTGGIDNEQFFGPGTRLTVL.

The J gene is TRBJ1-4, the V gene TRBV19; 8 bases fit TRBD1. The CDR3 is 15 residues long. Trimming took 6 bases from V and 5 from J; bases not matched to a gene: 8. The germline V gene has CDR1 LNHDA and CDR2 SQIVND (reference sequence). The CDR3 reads CASRLPGQDNEKLFF. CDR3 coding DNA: TGTGCCAGTAGACTACCGGGACAGGACAATGAAAAACTGTTTTTT. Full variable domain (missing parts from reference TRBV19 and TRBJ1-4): DGGITQSPKYLFRKEGQNVTLSCEQNLNHDAMYWYRQDPGQGLRLIYYSQIVNDFQKGDIAEGYSVSREKKESFPLTVTSAQKNPTAFYLCASRLPGQDNEKLFFGSGTQLSVL.

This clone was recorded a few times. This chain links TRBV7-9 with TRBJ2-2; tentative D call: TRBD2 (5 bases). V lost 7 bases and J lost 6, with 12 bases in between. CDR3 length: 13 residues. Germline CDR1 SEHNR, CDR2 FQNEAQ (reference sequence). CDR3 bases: TGTGCCAGCAAGGACTTTTTTGCCGGGGAGCTGTTTTTT. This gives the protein CASKDFFAGELFF.

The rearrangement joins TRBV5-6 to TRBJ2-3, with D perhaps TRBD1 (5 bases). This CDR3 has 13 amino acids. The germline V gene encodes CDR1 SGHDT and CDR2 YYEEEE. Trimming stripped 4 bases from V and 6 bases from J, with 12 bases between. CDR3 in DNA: TGTGCCAGCAGCCCCCAGGGTGCGGATACGCAGTATTTT. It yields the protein CASSPQGADTQYF.

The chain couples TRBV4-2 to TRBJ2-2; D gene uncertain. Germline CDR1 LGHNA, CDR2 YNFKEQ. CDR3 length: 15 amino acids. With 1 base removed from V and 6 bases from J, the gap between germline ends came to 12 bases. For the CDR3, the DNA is TGTGCCAGCAGCCAAGGGGCAGGTCAGTCCGGGGAGCTGTTTTTT. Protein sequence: CASSQGAGQSGELFF.

The CDR3 nucleotides are TGCGCCAGCAGCATAGGGACTAGCGGGGGGAAGACCCAGTACTTC. Its translation: CASSIGTSGGKTQYF. The chain has TRBV5-1 and TRBJ2-5; TRBD2 matches 15 bases. The CDR3 has 15 amino acids. Germline V gives CDR1 SGHRS, CDR2 YFSETQ. V lost 4 bases, J lost 6 bases, and 4 bases stayed unmatched.

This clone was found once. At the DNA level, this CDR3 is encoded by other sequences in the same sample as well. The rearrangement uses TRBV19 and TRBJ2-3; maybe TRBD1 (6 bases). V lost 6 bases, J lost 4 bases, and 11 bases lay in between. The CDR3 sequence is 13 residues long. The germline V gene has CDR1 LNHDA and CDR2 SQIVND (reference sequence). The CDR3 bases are TGTGCCAGTAGCATTCCAGGGGCAGATACGCAGTATTTT. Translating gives CASSIPGADTQYF. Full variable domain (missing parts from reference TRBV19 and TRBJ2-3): DGGITQSPKYLFRKEGQNVTLSCEQNLNHDAMYWYRQDPGQGLRLIYYSQIVNDFQKGDIAEGYSVSREKKESFPLTVTSAQKNPTAFYLCASSIPGADTQYFGPGTRLTVL.

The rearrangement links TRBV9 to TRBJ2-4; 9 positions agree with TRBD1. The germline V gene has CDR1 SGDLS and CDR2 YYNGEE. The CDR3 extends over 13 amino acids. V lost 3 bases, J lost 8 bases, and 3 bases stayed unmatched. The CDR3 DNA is TGTGCCAGCAGCGCCTGGGACAGGGACATTCAGTACTTC. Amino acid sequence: CASSAWDRDIQYF.

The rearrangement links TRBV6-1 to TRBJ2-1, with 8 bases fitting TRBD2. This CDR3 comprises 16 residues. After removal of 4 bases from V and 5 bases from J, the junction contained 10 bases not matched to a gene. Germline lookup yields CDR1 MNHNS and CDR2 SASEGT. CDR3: CASSAPTSGRNNEQFF. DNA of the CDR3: TGTGCCAGCAGTGCGCCAACTAGCGGCAGAAACAATGAGCAGTTCTTC.

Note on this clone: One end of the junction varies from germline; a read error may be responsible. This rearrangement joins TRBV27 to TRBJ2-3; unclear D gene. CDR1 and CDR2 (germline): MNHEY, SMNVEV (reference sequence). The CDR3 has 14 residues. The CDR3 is CASRLQSYTDAQYF. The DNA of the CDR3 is TGTGCCAGCAGGTTACAGAGTTACACAGATGCGCAGTATTTT.